This TCR beta chain came from a study of shared clonotypes between healthy human individuals (dated by TCRdb to 2019 to 2021). Background on the whole study: The cohort included a few men and two women between 18 and 49 years of age. To increase sequencing depth and limit assay-specific biases, TCR repertoire library preparation and sequencing were carried out by different laboratories using diverse techniques. For each donor, three plates each were used for CD4 naive and CD4 memory, two plates were used for CD8 naive, and one plate was used for CD8 memory. Each donor's leukapheresis produced roughly between roughly 0.85 and 9.5 billion PBMCs. Blood TCR repertoires of about five healthy adults were deeply sequenced to estimate repertoire size and the extent of clonotype sharing between individuals. What the authors observed across the whole study: Compared with non-shared clonotypes, clonotypes shared by all four sorted-subset donors had higher generation probabilities. Across a few donors, approximately 5% of naive CD4, roughly 3.3% of naive CD8, around 2.1% of memory CD4, and approximately 0.4% of memory CD8 clonotypes were shared. Even with the large sequencing depth, rarefaction of the sorted-subset datasets indicated that sequencing was incomplete. Estimated clonotype richness was generally larger for naive than for memory subsets. The small number of donors limited the genetic and exposure-history diversity represented. Based on pairwise subsampling, the degree of clonotype sharing among donors was expected to be affected by sequencing depth. Only blood was sampled, and tissue TCR repertoires likely differ from those in blood.

Using the deep immunoSEQ assay, multiplex PCR amplified TCR CDR3 regions from genomic DNA. Extracted genomic DNA from each cell subset was spread evenly across all wells of several immunoSEQ 96-well plates, with each plate serving as a replicate. For sorted subsets, approximately 190 ng of genomic DNA, equivalent to about 30,000 T cell genomes, went into each replicate PCR. Purified libraries were quantified with a Qubit 3.0 fluorometer, sized on a Bioanalyzer 2100, and re-quantified with the KAPA Library Quantification kit. Each immunoSEQ 96-well plate was sequenced on its own single-read 150-cycle Illumina NextSeq 550 flow cell. In the source study's methods: Because the immunoSEQ output included only junctional sequences and no quality scores, the filtering could not be the same as the filtering used for full-length reads. Sequences were annotated with PyIR, a Python wrapper for IgBLAST v1.9, using IMGT germline references to assign V/J genes and CDR3. Reads with weak V/J assignments (E-value above 1e-6), missing CDR3, stop codons, out-of-frame junctions, or ambiguous translated residues were removed. A V3J clonotype was defined by an identical inferred V gene, J gene, and CDR3 amino acid sequence. The percentage overlap between two repertoires was calculated by dividing the number of shared unique clonotypes by the size of the smaller repertoire. Three approaches were used to assess repertoire richness: RTK rarefaction, the Chao1 estimator, and Recon v2.1 estimates of unobserved clonotypes. OLGA was used to compute generation probabilities for all TCRbeta clonotypes that the gDNA method yielded from a few donors. The clones in this table, taken by TCRdb from immuneACCESS, are in-frame only. Not every clone is retained; where verified, under half of the shortfall comes from an unresolved V gene, and the cause of the rest is unknown. Clone size and V and J calls were adopted from that table, with D and trimming inferred from the DNA. The sample table records 2.5 million or so clones; more than 80% of these occur just once. The ten most abundant clones make up 0.13% to 0.15% of the sample.

The donors were healthy, HIV-negative adults with no recently reported acute infections or vaccinations. Every donor was a Caucasian adult living in Nashville, Tennessee, USA. CD4+ T cells were enriched by magnetic negative selection, after which naive cells were positively selected on CD45RA and the negative fraction was taken as the memory subset. Blood was collected by leukapheresis, and PBMCs were isolated by Ficoll-Histopaque density gradient centrifugation and then cryopreserved in liquid nitrogen vapor phase. Analytical flow cytometry was used to check the purity and quantity of each magnetically sorted T cell population. From each sorted fraction, genomic DNA was isolated and quantified by UV absorbance on a Nanodrop 2000c. CDR1 and CDR2, per the germline V gene, are MNHNS and SASEGT. The CDR3 runs 13 residues from the cysteine to the phenylalanine. Only CDR3 DNA remains: 39 bases, in frame from the first base. V sheds 6 bases and J sheds 2 bases, leaving 10 bases between their ends.

This clone has a single count. This clone's antigen is unknown. No per-base quality is available; no much larger clone lies one base away. The clonotype was recovered from a man between 18 and 29 years old in good health. The chain was built from TRBV6-1 and TRBJ2-5, with a tentative D gene TRBD2 over 6 matching bases. The sample comprised naive CD4+ T cells sorted from blood. The label giving this sample's cell subset or site can be read as: CD45RA+ positively selected. The encoded CDR3 is CASRFGGQETQYF. In nucleotides, the sequence is TGTGCCAGCAGGTTCGGGGGTCAAGAGACCCAGTACTTC.